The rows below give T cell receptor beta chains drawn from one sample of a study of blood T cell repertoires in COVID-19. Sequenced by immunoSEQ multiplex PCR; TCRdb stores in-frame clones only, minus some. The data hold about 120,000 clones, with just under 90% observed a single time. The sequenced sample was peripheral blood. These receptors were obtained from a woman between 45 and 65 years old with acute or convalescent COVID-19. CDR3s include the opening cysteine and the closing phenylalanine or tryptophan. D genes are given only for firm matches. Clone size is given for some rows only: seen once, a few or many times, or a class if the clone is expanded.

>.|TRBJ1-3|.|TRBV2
CASSVVSGNTIYF
TGTGCCAGCAGTGTAGTCTCTGGAAACACCATATATTTT
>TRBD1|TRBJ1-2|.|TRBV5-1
CASSPGQGYGYTF
TGCGCCAGCAGCCCGGGACAGGGCTATGGCTACACCTTC
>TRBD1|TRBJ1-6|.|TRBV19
CASRTGTNSPLHF
TGTGCCAGCAGGACAGGGACGAATTCACCCCTCCACTTT
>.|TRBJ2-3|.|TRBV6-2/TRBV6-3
CASSGRSTQYF
TGTGCCAGCAGTGGGAGGAGTACGCAGTATTTT
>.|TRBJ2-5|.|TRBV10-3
CAISEGGYGETQYF
TGTGCCATCAGTGAGGGCGGGTATGGGGAGACCCAGTACTTC
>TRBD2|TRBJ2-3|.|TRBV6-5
CASRDSGRASDTQYF
TGTGCCAGCAGAGATAGCGGGAGGGCCTCAGATACGCAGTATTTT
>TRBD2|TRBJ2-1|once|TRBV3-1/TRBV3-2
CASSLMTGTSDNEQFF
TGTGCCAGCAGCCTCATGACGGGGACTAGCGATAATGAGCAGTTCTTC
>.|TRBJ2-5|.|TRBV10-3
CAVQGGGETQYF
TGTGCCGTACAGGGAGGGGGAGAGACCCAGTACTTC
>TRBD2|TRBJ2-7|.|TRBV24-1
CATSDLPSGLALSYVEQYF
TGTGCCACCAGTGATCTACCCTCGGGACTAGCCCTAAGCTATGTAGAGCAGTACTTC
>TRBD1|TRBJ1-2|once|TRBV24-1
CATADRVYGYTF
TGTGCCACCGCGGACAGGGTCTATGGCTACACCTTC
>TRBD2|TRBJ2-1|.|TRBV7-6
CASSLVAGGSSYNEQFF
TGTGCCAGCAGCTTAGTTGCGGGAGGGAGCTCCTACAATGAGCAGTTCTTC
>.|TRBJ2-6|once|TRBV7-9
CASNFGAGGSGANVLTF
TGTGCCAGCAATTTCGGGGCAGGGGGGAGCGGGGCCAACGTCCTGACTTTC
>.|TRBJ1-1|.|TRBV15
CATSRDTVNTEAFF
TGTGCCACCAGCAGAGATACGGTGAACACTGAAGCTTTCTTT
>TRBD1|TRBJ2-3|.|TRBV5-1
CASSSRQGDTQYF
TGCGCCAGCAGCTCGAGACAGGGAGATACGCAGTATTTT
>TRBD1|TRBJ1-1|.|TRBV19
CASSMGTGLNTEAFF
TGTGCCAGTAGTATGGGGACAGGTCTGAACACTGAAGCTTTCTTT
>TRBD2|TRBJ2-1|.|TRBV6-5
CASSMGLAGVNEQFF
TGTGCCAGCAGTATGGGACTAGCGGGGGTCAATGAGCAGTTCTTC
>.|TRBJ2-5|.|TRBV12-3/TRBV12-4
CASSLSGGETQYF
TGTGCCAGCAGTTTGAGCGGCGGGGAGACCCAGTACTTC
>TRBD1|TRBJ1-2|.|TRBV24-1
CASQGEGNGYTF
TGTGCCAGTCAGGGGGAAGGGAATGGCTACACCTTC
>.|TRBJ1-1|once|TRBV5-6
CASSTGYMNTEAFF
TGTGCCAGCAGTACAGGGTATATGAACACTGAAGCTTTCTTT
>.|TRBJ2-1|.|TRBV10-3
CASSSASYNEQFF
TGTGCCAGTTCTAGCGCCTCCTACAATGAGCAGTTCTTC
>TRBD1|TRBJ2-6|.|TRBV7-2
CASSFMGQGTSGANVLTF
TGTGCCAGCAGCTTTATGGGACAGGGTACCTCTGGGGCCAACGTCCTGACTTTC
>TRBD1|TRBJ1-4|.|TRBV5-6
CASSGQVTATNEKLFF
TGTGCCAGCAGCGGACAGGTTACTGCAACTAATGAAAAACTGTTTTTT
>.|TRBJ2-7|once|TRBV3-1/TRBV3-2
CASSGGTAYEQYF
TGTGCCAGCAGCGGGGGGACAGCCTACGAGCAGTACTTC
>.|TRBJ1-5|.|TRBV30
CAWRGGTHQPQHF
TGTGCCTGGAGGGGAGGGACGCATCAGCCCCAGCATTTT
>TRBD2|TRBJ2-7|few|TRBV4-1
CASSPVVWTSGKQYF
TGCGCCAGCAGCCCCGTGGTTTGGACTAGCGGGAAGCAGTACTTC
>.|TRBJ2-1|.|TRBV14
CASSPNFGTPQFF
TGTGCCAGCAGCCCAAATTTTGGGACACCGCAGTTCTTC
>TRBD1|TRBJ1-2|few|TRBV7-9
CASSLDRGEDGYTF
TGTGCCAGCAGCTTAGACAGGGGGGAAGATGGCTACACCTTC
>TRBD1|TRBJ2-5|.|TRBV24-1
CATSGEGQGVEETQYF
TGTGCCACCAGTGGGGAGGGACAGGGGGTGGAAGAGACCCAGTACTTC
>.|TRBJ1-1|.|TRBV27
CASSDDTGNTEAFF
TGTGCCAGCAGTGACGACACCGGGAACACTGAAGCTTTCTTT
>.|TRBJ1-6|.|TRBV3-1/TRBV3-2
CASSQGSGNSPLHF
TGTGCCAGCAGCCAAGGTTCCGGGAATTCACCCCTCCACTTT
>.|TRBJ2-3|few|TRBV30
CAWSSSARSTDTQYF
TGTGCCTGGAGTTCCAGCGCCCGTAGCACAGATACGCAGTATTTT
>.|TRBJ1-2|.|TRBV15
CATSREARLLVNYGYTF
TGTGCCACCAGCAGAGAGGCGAGACTCCTAGTTAACTATGGCTACACCTTC
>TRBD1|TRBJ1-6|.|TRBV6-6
CASSSPPGQGDSPLHF
TGTGCCAGCAGTTCACCTCCGGGACAGGGTGATTCACCCCTCCACTTT
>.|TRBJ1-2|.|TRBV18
CASSPKGDGYTF
TGTGCCAGCTCACCAAAGGGGGATGGCTACACCTTC
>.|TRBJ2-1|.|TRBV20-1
CSASRFGEAGEQFF
TGCAGTGCTAGTAGGTTCGGGGAGGCGGGGGAGCAGTTCTTC
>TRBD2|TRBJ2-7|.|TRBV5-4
CASSPGTSGSGEQYF
TGTGCCAGCAGCCCAGGGACTAGCGGGAGTGGCGAGCAGTACTTC
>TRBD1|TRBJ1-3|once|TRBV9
CASSVGGQGVRNTIYF
TGTGCCAGCAGCGTAGGGGGACAGGGAGTAAGAAACACCATATATTTT
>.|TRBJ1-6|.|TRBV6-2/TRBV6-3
CASSYSRTADTPYSPLHF
TGTGCCAGCAGTTACTCCCGGACAGCTGATACCCCATATTCACCCCTCCACTTT
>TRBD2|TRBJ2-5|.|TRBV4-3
CASSQDILAGGHQETQYF
TGCGCCAGCAGCCAAGATATCCTAGCGGGGGGCCACCAAGAGACCCAGTACTTC
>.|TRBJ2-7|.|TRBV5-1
CASSLGNSYEQYF
TGCGCCAGCAGCTTGGGGAACAGCTACGAGCAGTACTTC
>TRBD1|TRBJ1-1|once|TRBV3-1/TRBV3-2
CASSPTDRGGTEAFF
TGTGCCAGCAGCCCTACTGACAGGGGGGGAACTGAAGCTTTCTTT
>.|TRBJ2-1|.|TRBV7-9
CASSFGREAYNEQFF
TGTGCCAGCAGCTTCGGCAGGGAGGCTTACAATGAGCAGTTCTTC
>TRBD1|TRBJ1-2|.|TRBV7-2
CASSLAGQNYGYTF
TGTGCCAGCAGCTTAGCGGGACAGAACTATGGCTACACCTTC
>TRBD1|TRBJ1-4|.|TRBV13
CASSLSGTGREKLFF
TGTGCCAGCAGCTTGAGTGGGACAGGGAGGGAAAAACTGTTTTTT
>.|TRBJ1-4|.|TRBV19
CASSTGRANEKLFF
TGTGCCAGTAGTACAGGGCGCGCTAATGAAAAACTGTTTTTT
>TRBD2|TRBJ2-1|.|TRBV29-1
CSHISTSGRAYNEQFF
TGCAGCCATATCTCGACTAGCGGGAGGGCCTACAATGAGCAGTTCTTC
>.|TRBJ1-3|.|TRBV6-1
CASSELAGGAGNTIYF
TGTGCCAGCAGTGAGTTGGCCGGCGGGGCTGGAAACACCATATATTTT
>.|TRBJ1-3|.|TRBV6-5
CASSRDRSGGNTIYF
TGTGCCAGCAGTCGAGACAGATCGGGTGGAAACACCATATATTTT
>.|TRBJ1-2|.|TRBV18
CASSPGEDYGYTF
TGTGCCAGCTCTCCGGGGGAGGACTATGGCTACACCTTC
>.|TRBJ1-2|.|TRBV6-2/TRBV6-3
CASSFRQAAYGYTF
TGTGCCAGCAGTTTTCGACAAGCGGCCTATGGCTACACCTTC